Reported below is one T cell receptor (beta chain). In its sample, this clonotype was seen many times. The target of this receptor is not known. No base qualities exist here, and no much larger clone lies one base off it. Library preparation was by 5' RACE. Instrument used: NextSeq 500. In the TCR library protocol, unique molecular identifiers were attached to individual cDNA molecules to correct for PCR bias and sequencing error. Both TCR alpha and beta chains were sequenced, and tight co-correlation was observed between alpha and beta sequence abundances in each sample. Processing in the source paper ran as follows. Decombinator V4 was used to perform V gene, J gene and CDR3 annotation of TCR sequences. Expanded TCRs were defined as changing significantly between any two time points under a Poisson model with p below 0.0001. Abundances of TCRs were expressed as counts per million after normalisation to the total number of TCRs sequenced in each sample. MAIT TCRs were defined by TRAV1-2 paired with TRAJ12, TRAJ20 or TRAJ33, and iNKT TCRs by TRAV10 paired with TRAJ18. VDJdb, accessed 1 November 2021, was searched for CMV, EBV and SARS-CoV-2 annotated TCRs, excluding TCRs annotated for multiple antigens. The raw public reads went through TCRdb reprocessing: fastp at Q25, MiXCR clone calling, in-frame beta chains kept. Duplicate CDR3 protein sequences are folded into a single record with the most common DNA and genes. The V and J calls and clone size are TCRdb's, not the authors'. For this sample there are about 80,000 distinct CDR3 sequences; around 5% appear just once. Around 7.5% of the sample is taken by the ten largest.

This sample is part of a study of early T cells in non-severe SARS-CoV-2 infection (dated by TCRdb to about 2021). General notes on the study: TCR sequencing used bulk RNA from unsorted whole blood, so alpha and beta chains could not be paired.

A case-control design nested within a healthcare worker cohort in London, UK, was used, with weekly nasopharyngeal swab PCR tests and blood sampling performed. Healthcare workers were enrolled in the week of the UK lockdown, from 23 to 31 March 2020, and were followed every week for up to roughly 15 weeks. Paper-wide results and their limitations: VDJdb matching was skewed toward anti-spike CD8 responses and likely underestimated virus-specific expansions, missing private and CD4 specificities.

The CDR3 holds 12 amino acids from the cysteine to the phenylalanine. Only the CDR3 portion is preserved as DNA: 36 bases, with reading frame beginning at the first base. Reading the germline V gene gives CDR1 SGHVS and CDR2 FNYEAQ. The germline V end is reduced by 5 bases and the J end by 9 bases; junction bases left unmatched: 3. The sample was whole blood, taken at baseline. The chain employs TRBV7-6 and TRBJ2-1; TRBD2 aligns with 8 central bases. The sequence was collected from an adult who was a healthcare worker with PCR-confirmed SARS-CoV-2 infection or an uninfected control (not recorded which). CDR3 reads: CASSPSGGEQFF. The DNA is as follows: TGTGCCAGCAGCCCGAGCGGGGGTGAGCAGTTCTTC.